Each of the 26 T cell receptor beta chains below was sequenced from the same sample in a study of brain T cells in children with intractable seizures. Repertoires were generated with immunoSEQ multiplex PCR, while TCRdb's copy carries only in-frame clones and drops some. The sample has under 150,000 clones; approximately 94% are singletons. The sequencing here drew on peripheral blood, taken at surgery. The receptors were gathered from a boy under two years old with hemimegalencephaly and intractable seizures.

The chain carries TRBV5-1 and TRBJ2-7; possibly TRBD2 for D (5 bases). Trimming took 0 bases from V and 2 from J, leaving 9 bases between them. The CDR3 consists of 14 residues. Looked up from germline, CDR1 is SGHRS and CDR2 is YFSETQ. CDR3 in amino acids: CASSLEAGPYEQYF. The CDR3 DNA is TGCGCCAGCAGCTTGGAGGCGGGTCCCTACGAGCAGTACTTC.

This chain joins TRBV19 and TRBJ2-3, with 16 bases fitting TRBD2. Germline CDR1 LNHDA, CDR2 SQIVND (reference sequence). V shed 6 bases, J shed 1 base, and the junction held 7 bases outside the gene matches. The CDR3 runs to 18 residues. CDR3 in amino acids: CASRGLAGGLRGTDTQYF. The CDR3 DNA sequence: TGTGCCAGTAGGGGACTAGCGGGAGGGCTTCGGGGCACAGATACGCAGTATTTT.

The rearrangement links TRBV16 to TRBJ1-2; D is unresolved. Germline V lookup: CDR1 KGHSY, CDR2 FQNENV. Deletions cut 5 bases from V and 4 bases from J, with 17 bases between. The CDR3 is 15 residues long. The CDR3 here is CASSEGLSTVYGYTF. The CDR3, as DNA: TGTGCCAGCAGCGAGGGCCTCTCAACGGTCTATGGCTACACCTTC. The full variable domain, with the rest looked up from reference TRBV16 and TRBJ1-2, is GEEVAQTPKHLVRGEGQKAKLYCAPIKGHSYVFWYQQVLKNEFKFLISFQNENVFDETGMPKERFSAKCLPNSPCSLEIQATKLEDSAVYFCASSEGLSTVYGYTFGSGTRLTVV.

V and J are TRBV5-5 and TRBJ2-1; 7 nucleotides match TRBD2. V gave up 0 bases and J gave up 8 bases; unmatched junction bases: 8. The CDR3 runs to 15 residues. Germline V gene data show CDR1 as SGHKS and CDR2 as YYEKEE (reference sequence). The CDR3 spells CASSLVLAGAHEQFF. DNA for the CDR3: TGTGCCAGCAGCTTGGTGCTGGCGGGAGCCCATGAGCAGTTCTTC.

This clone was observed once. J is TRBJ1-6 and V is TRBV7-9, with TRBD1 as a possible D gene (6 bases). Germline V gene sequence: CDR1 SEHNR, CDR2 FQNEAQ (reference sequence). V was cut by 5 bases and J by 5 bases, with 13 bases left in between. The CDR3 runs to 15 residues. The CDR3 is CASSRVQGHNSPLHF. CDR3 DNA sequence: TGTGCCAGCAGCCGGGTACAGGGCCATAATTCACCCCTCCACTTT.

The CDR3 region has the DNA TGTGCCAGCAGCTTGGGGGGGCGCCGCACCGGGGAGCTGTTTTTT. It translates to CASSLGGRRTGELFF. This rearrangement joins TRBV5-6 to TRBJ2-2, with D possibly TRBD1 on 6 matching bases. The CDR3 has 15 residues. Germline V gene sequence: CDR1 SGHDT, CDR2 YYEEEE. The ends were cut back, 0 bases at V and 4 bases at J, with 10 bases in the middle.

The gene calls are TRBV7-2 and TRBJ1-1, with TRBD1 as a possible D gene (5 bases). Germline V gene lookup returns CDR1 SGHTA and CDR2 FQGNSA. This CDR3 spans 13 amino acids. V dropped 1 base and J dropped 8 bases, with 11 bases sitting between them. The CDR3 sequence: CASSLGWGEEAFF. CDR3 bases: TGTGCCAGCAGCTTAGGTTGGGGGGAAGAAGCTTTCTTT. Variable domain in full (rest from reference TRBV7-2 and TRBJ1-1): GAGVSQSPSNKVTEKGKDVELRCDPISGHTALYWYRQSLGQGLEFLIYFQGNSAPDKSGLPSDRFSAERTGGSVSTLTIQRTQQEDSAVYLCASSLGWGEEAFFGQGTRLTVV.

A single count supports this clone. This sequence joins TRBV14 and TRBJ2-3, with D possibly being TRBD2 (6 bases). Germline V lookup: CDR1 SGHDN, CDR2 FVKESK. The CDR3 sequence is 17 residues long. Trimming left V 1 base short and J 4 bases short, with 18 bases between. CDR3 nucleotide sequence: TGTGCCAGCAGCCAAGTGTGGCTAGCGATTAGGGCAGATACGCAGTATTTT. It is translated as CASSQVWLAIRADTQYF.

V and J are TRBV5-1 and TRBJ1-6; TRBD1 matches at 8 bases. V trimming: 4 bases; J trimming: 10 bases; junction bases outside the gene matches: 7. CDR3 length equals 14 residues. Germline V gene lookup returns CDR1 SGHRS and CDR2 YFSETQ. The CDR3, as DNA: TGCGCCAGCAGCCAAGGACAGGGCTACTCACCCCTCCACTTT. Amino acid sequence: CASSQGQGYSPLHF.

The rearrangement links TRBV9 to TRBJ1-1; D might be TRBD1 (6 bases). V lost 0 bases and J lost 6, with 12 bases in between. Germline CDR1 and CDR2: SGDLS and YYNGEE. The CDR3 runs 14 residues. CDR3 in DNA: TGTGCCAGCAGCGTAGCTACAGGGTTGGCTGAAGCTTTCTTT. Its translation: CASSVATGLAEAFF.

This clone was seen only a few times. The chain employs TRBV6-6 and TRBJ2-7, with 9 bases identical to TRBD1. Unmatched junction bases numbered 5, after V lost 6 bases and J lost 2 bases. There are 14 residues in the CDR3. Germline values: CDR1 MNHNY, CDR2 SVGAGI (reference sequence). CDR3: CASSPRQGAYEQYF. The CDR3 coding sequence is TGTGCCAGCAGCCCAAGACAGGGGGCCTACGAGCAGTACTTC.

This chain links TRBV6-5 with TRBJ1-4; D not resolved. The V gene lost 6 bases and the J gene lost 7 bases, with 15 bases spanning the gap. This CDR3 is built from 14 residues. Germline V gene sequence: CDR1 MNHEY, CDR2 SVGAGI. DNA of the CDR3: TGTGCCAGCAGGCCCGTACGGGTTAGTGAAAAACTGTTTTTT. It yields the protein CASRPVRVSEKLFF.

CDR3 DNA sequence: TGTGCCAGCAGCTCACAGGGACGGGGCTACGAGCAGTACTTC. It specifies CASSSQGRGYEQYF. This chain connects TRBV13 to TRBJ2-7; D may be TRBD1 (6 bases). The CDR3 length is 14 residues. V lost 4 bases and J lost 3, with 13 bases in between. Germline CDR1 is PRHDT and CDR2 is FYEKMQ (reference sequence).

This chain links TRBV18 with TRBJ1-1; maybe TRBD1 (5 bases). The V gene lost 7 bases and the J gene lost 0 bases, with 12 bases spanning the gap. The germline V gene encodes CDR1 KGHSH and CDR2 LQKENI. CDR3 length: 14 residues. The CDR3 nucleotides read TGTGCCAGCTGCCGGGGGGTGGTGAACACTGAAGCTTTCTTT. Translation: CASCRGVVNTEAFF.

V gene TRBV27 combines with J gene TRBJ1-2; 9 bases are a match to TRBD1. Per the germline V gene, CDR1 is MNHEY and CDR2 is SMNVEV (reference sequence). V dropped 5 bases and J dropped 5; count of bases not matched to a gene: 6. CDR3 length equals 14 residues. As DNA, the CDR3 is TGTGCCAGCAGTCCCGGGACAGGGAAATATGGCTACACCTTC. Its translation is CASSPGTGKYGYTF.

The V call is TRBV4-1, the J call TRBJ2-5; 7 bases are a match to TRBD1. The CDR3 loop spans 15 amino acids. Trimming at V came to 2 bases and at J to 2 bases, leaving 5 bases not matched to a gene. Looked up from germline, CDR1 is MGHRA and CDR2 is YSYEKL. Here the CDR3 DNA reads TGCGCCAGCAGCCAAAGGGGGACAGCTCAAGAGACCCAGTACTTC. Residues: CASSQRGTAQETQYF.

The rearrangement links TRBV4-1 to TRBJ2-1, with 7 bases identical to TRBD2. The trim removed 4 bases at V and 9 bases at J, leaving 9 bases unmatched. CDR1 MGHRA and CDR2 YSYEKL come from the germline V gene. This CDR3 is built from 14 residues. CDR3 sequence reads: CASSRGLGAGEQFF. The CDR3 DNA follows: TGCGCCAGCAGCCGCGGACTAGGGGCGGGTGAGCAGTTCTTC.

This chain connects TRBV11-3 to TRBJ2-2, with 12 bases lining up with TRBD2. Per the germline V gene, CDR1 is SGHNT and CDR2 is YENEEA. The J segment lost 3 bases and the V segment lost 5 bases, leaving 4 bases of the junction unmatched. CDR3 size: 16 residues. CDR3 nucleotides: TGTGCCAGCAGCCTGCGACTAGCGGGAGACACCGGGGAGCTGTTTTTT. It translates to CASSLRLAGDTGELFF.

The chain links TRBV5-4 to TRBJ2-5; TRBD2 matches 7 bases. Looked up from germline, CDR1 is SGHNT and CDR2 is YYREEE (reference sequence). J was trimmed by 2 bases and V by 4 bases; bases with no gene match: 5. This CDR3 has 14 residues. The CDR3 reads CASSPGRGQETQYF. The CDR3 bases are TGTGCCAGCAGCCCGGGGAGGGGACAAGAGACCCAGTACTTC.

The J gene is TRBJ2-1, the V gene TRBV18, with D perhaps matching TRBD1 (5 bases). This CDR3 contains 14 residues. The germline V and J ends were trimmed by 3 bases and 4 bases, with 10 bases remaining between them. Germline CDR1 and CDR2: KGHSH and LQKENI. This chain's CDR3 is CASSPRQRYNEQFF. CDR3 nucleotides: TGTGCCAGCTCACCGAGACAGAGATACAATGAGCAGTTCTTC.

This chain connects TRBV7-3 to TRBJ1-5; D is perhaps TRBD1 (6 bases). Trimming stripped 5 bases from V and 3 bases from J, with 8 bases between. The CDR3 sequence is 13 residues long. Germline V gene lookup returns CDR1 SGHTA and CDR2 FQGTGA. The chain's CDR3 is CASSRDNNQPQHF. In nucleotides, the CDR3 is TGTGCCAGCAGCCGGGACAACAATCAGCCCCAGCATTTT.

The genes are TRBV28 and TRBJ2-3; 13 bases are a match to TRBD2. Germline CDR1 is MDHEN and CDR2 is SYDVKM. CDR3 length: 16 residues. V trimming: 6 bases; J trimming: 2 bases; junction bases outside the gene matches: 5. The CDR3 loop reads CASSRTSGRATDTQYF. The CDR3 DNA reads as TGTGCCAGCAGCCGTACTAGCGGGAGGGCCACAGATACGCAGTATTTT.

Written as DNA, the CDR3 is TGTGCCAGCAGCTTACGGGGGCCTACCTACGAGCAGTACTTC. It yields the protein CASSLRGPTYEQYF. The rearrangement joins TRBV7-8 to TRBJ2-7; D tentatively fits TRBD1 or TRBD2 (6 bases each). The CDR3 consists of 14 residues. From germline, CDR1 is SGHVS and CDR2 FQNEAQ. V was trimmed by 2 bases and J by 2 bases, leaving 10 bases between them. Looking up the rest from reference TRBV7-8 and TRBJ2-7 gives the full variable domain: GAGVSQSPRYKVAKRGQDVALRCDPISGHVSLFWYQQALGQGPEFLTYFQNEAQLDKSGLPSDRFFAERPEGSVSTLKIQRTQQEDSAVYLCASSLRGPTYEQYFGPGTRLTVT.

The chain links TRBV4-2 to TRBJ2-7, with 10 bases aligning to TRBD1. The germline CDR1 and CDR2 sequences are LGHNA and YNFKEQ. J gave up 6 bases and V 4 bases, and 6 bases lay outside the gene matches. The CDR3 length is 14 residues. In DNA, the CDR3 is TGTGCCAGCAGCCCGAGACAGGGGGCGGTCGAGCAGTACTTC. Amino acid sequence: CASSPRQGAVEQYF.

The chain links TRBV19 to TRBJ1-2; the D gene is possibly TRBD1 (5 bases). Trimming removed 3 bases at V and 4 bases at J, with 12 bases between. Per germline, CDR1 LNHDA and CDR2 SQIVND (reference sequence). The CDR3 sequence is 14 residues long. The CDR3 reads CASSILGASYGYTF. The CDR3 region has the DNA TGTGCCAGTAGTATCCTCGGGGCTTCCTATGGCTACACCTTC.

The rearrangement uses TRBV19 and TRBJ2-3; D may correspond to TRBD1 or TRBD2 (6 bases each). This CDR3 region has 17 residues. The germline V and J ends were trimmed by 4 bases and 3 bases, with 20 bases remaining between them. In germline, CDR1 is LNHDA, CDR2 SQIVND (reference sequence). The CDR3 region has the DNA TGTGCCAGTAGTAGAACCTCTAACGGGGGCCCGACAGATACGCAGTATTTT. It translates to CASSRTSNGGPTDTQYF. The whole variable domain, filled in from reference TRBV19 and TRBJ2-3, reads DGGITQSPKYLFRKEGQNVTLSCEQNLNHDAMYWYRQDPGQGLRLIYYSQIVNDFQKGDIAEGYSVSREKKESFPLTVTSAQKNPTAFYLCASSRTSNGGPTDTQYFGPGTRLTVL.